The sequence of this T cell receptor beta chain was determined in a study of vaccination and CD4 T cells after COVID-19 (dated by TCRdb to between 2021 and 2024). At the level of the whole study: The convalescent cohort comprised six males and four females, including two Hispanic individuals, seven Caucasians, two Asians and one multiracial person. Participants got two doses of the Pfizer-BioNTech BNT162b2 vaccine (n=8) or two doses of the Moderna mRNA-1273 vaccine (n=2). Post-COVID blood samples were collected from convalescent patients a median of about 92 days after diagnosis, with a range of about 35 to 180 days. Post-vaccine blood samples were collected a median of around 70 days after the second vaccine dose, ranging from about 13 to 241 days. Culture stimuli were overlapping spike peptide pools from SARS-CoV-2 and from the common cold coronaviruses HCoV-NL63, HCoV-OC43 and HCoV-229E. As controls, cultures received a CEFX viral epitope pool (the positive control), an HIV-1 Nef peptide pool (the negative control), or no peptide at all. In 10 COVID-19 convalescent patients and a handful of infection-naive healthy vaccine recipients, researchers compared the spike-specific CD4+ TCR repertoire from before mRNA vaccination with the repertoire from after. In an earlier paper using these donors, memory CD4+ T cell crossreactivity between SARS-CoV-2 and common cold coronavirus spike proteins was assessed at the TCR clonotype level.

In this sample, this clonotype turned up a few times. The clone's antigen remains unknown. One base away there is no much larger clone; base qualities are not given. The label giving this sample's treatment or condition can be read as: approximately 11-day PBMC culture with coronavirus spike peptide pools or control peptides (ViraFEST assay). CD4+ T cells from unexposed donors were collected before the COVID-19 pandemic (2011-2018). To expand antigen-specific T cells with peptide pools and then pick out the expanded clonotypes through TCR sequencing, the study relied on the ViraFEST assay. PBMCs were cultured at under 2.5 million per well in IMDM supplemented with roughly 5.2% human AB serum and 10 IU/ml IL-2, with 10 ug/ml peptide pools added. On days 3 and 7, half of the culture medium was replaced with fresh IL-2-containing medium. CD4+ T cells were isolated after roughly nine days of culture through negative selection using the EasySep CD4+ T cell isolation kit. As far as cell numbers permitted, CD4+ T cells from unexposed donors were tested for reactivity against SARS-CoV-2 S and N as well as four spike pools from common cold coronaviruses. PBMCs were separated from whole blood using Ficoll-Paque Plus gradient centrifugation and then either used fresh or cryopreserved at -140C. Triplicate wells were generally used for each culture condition. Leukapheresis product for the unexposed donors was purchased commercially.

CDR1 and CDR2, per the germline V gene, are SNHLY and FYNNEI. After removal of 4 bases from V and 10 bases from J, the junction retains 8 bases not matched to a gene. The CDR3 numbers 15 residues from cysteine through phenylalanine. The DNA shown is the 45-base CDR3, in frame from base 1. Findings and caveats that apply to the study as a whole: In convalescent patients, a median roughly 85% of post-vaccine SARS-CoV-2-reactive clones were detected only after vaccination, and vaccine-specific priming was suggested by this finding. Although the median number of SARS-CoV-2-reactive clonotypes went up from roughly 22 after infection to roughly 40 after vaccination, the increase was not significant. Only a relatively small number of convalescent patients were included in the study, and early timepoints following natural infection were not analyzed. In convalescent patients, nearly all vaccine-specific clones (304 of 307) were found to be mono-reactive for SARS-CoV-2 spike rather than cross-reactive with common cold coronaviruses.

Receptor libraries were prepared by PCR. DNA from cultured CD4+ T cells was subjected to TCR sequencing with the Oncomine TCR Beta short-read assay at the Johns Hopkins FTIC core. The QIAamp micro DNA kit was used to extract genomic DNA from the cultured CD4+ T cells. The Oncomine TCR Beta libraries from cultured CD4+ T cells were pooled using unique dual indexes and then sequenced on an Illumina iSeq 100. Turning to the authors' computational methods: Non-productive sequences were removed, and CDR3s that did not start with C, did not end with F or W, or were shorter than 7 amino acids were discarded. The MANAFEST web application was used to identify antigen-specific clonotypes by comparing peptide-stimulated wells against reference wells and other culture wells. Positive clones required FDR below 0.05, an odds ratio above 5, and productive frequency above 0.1% in at least two of three replicate wells. Clonotypes that were significantly expanded in both SARS-CoV-2 spike wells and at least one common cold coronavirus spike condition were defined as cross-reactive. Similarity between CDR3 sequences was evaluated in R version 3.6.1 using Levenshtein distances (stringdist) and unrooted phylogenetic trees (ape). TCRdb trimmed the raw reads at Q25, called clones with MiXCR and kept productive beta chains. Entries that share a CDR3 protein sequence are merged under the most common genes and DNA. The V and J calls reflect TCRdb's pipeline rather than the authors' work. The table for this sample lists about 7,500 distinct CDR3 sequences; more than 35% of them were counted only once. More than 11% of the sample lies in the top ten.

Material for sequencing was CD4+ T cells from blood, cultured in vitro. In this chain, TRBV2 is recombined with TRBJ2-1, and 12 junctional nucleotides match TRBD1. The receptor was isolated from a human donor in good health. The bases read TGTGCCAGCAGTGTCCGGGACAGGGGGCGCGGCGAGCAGTTCTTC. It translates to CASSVRDRGRGEQFF.